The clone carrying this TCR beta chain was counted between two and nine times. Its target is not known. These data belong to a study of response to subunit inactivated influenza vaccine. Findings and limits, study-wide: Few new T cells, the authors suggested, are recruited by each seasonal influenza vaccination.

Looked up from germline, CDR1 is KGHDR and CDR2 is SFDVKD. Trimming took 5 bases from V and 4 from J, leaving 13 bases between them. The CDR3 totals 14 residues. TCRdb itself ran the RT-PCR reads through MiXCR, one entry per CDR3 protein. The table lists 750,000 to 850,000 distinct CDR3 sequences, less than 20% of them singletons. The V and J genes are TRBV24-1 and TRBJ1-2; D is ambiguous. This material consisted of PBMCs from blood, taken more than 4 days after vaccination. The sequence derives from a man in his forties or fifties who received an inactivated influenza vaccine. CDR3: CATSAGHSFYGYTF. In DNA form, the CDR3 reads TGTGCCACCAGTGCGGGCCATTCTTTCTATGGCTACACCTTC.